Detailed here is one T cell receptor (beta chain). Antigen specificity is unknown. The sample comes from a study of T cell responses to AZD1222 COVID-19 vaccine. Germline-derived CDR1 and CDR2 are DFQATT and SNEGSKA (reference sequence). V lost 3 bases, J lost 4 bases, and 3 bases stayed unmatched. This CDR3 spans 13 amino acids. Assay: immunoSEQ multiplex PCR; the TCRdb copy retains only in-frame clones and omits some. The repertoire holds some 200,000 clones, with more than 80% as singletons. Study-wide points: Females outnumbered males among donors, who were mostly white British; clonal diversity was possibly underestimated.

Sequencing was performed on peripheral blood, taken on day 0 of AZD1222 vaccination. The chain recombines TRBV20-1 with TRBJ1-3, with 7 bases aligning to TRBD1. This sequence was found in an adult in good health. This CDR3 reads CSASRDSGNTIYF. Written as DNA, the CDR3 is TGCAGTGCTAGTCGGGACAGCGGAAACACCATATATTTT.